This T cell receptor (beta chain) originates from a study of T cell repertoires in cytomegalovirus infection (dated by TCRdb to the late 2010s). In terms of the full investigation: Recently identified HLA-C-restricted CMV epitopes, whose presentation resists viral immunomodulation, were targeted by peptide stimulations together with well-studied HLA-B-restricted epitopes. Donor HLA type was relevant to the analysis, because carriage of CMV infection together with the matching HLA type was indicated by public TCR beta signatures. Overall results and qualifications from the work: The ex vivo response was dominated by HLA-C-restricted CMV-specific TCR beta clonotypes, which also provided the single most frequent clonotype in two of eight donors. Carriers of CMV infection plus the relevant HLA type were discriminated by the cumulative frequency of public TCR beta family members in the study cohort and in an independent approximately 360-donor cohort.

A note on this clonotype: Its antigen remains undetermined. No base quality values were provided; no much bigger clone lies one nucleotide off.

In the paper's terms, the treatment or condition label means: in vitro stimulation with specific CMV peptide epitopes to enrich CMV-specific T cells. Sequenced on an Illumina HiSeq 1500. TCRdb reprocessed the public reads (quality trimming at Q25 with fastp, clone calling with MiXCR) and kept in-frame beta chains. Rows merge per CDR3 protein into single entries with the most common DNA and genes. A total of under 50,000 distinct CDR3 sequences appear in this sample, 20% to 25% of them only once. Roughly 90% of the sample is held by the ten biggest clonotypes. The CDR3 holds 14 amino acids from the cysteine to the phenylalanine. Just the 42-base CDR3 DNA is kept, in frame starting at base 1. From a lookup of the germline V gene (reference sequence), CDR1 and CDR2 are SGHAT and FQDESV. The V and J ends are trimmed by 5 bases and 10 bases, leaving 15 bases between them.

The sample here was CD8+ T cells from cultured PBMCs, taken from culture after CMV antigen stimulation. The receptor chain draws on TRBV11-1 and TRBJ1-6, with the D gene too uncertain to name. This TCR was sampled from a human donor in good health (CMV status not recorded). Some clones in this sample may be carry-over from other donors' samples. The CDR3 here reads CASSPRTLGSPLHF. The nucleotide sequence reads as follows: TGTGCCAGCAGCCCTCGGACCCTCGGCTCACCCCTCCACTTT.